This TCR beta chain was obtained from a study of T cell responses to AZD1222 COVID-19 vaccine. Whole-study context: Second doses at about 4 or about 12 weeks were pooled. General study findings and limits: Mapped onto spike, vaccine-associated CD4 TCRs spanned it and were dominant at 160-218 and 743-854. Spike-specific TCRs gained breadth and depth after people received two AZD1222 doses. At baseline, just five to seven AZD1222 recipients tested seropositive.

V was pared by 2 bases and J by 6 bases, with 8 bases of the junction left unmatched. The CDR3 covers 15 residues. Per germline, CDR1 SGHDT and CDR2 YYEEEE. Sequenced by immunoSEQ multiplex PCR; TCRdb stores in-frame clones only, minus some. The sample lists approximately 150,000 clones; roughly nine tenths were seen once. Turning to this clone: As yet, its antigen is unknown.

This chain uses TRBV5-6 with TRBJ2-3; 8 bases are shared with TRBD2. The clonotype comes from an adult in good health. The starting material was peripheral blood, obtained on day 0 of AZD1222 vaccination. The CDR3 here is CASSFYPGGQDTQYF. As DNA, the CDR3 is TGTGCCAGCAGCTTTTATCCGGGGGGGCAGGATACGCAGTATTTT.